A single sample gave rise to the 11 T cell receptor beta chains below, sequenced in a study of OX40 agonist ivuxolimab in advanced cancers. Profiled with immunoSEQ multiplex PCR; TCRdb holds only in-frame clones, not every one. Altogether some 63,000 clones are present, 94% being singletons, with the ten largest covering less than 20%. Here the sequenced sample was CD4+ or CD8+ T cells sorted from blood, taken in a trial of the OX40 agonist ivuxolimab. Source of these receptors: an adult with an advanced solid tumor such as melanoma, head and neck, liver or kidney cancer.

The J gene is TRBJ1-4, the V gene TRBV7-6; D gene unclear. The germline CDR1 and CDR2 sequences are SGHVS and FNYEAQ. Trimming left V 2 bases short and J 11 bases short, with 6 bases between. This CDR3 comprises 11 residues. CDR3 coding DNA: TGTGCCAGCAGCTTACGTAGGAAACTGTTTTTT. This encodes CASSLRRKLFF.

V usage is TRBV30 and J usage is TRBJ2-1; TRBD2 matches at 10 bases. Trimming took 0 bases from V and 5 from J; bases not matched to a gene: 7. The CDR3 consists of 16 residues. Germline loops: CDR1 GTSNPN, CDR2 SVGIG (reference sequence). CDR3 residues: CAWSVPGLAANNEQFF. In nucleotides, the CDR3 is TGTGCCTGGAGTGTACCCGGACTAGCGGCAAACAATGAGCAGTTCTTC.

This clone was observed a few times. This chain joins TRBV4-1 and TRBJ2-1, with D perhaps TRBD2 (6 bases). The germline gives CDR1 MGHRA, CDR2 YSYEKL. The ends were cut back, 4 bases at V and 5 bases at J, with 15 bases in the middle. The CDR3 is 15 residues long. CDR3 DNA sequence: TGCGCCAGCAGCCCCGGGGCTAGCGTCAACAATGAGCAGTTCTTC. Residues: CASSPGASVNNEQFF.

V and J are TRBV7-3 and TRBJ2-1; 11 bases align to TRBD2. Germline lookup yields CDR1 SGHTA and CDR2 FQGTGA. The CDR3 is 15 amino acids. J gave up 4 bases and V 3 bases, and 2 bases lay outside the gene matches. The CDR3 nucleotides are TGTGCCAGCAGCTTGCTAGCGGGAGGTTACAATGAGCAGTTCTTC. This encodes CASSLLAGGYNEQFF.

CDR3 sequence (DNA): TGTGCCAGCAGCCACCTAGGAAGCACAGATACGCAGTATTTT. Translated, it gives CASSHLGSTDTQYF. This chain links TRBV7-3 with TRBJ2-3, with D unclear. Trimming cost V 5 bases and J 0 bases, with 9 bases left between them. The CDR3 is 14 residues long. The germline CDR1 and CDR2 sequences are SGHTA and FQGTGA.

This chain connects TRBV9 to TRBJ2-1, with a weak D call TRBD2 (5 bases). From germline, CDR1 is SGDLS and CDR2 YYNGEE. Trimming shortened V by 0 bases and J by 7 bases, and 17 bases separated the two germline ends. CDR3 length equals 16 residues. The CDR3 sequence is CASSVVVGARWNEQFF. In nucleotides, the CDR3 is TGTGCCAGCAGCGTAGTGGTGGGAGCGCGATGGAATGAGCAGTTCTTC.

This chain uses TRBV18 with TRBJ2-7, with 8 bases identical to TRBD2. CDR3 length: 15 residues. Germline V gives CDR1 KGHSH, CDR2 LQKENI. V gave up 2 bases and J gave up 1 base; unmatched junction bases: 4. CDR3 in amino acids: CASSPGQRESYEQYF. Here the CDR3 DNA reads TGTGCCAGCTCACCAGGCCAGCGGGAGTCCTACGAGCAGTACTTC.

This clone was seen only a few times. V usage is TRBV7-3 and J usage is TRBJ2-7; D not resolved. The CDR3 has 15 amino acids. Germline V lookup: CDR1 SGHTA, CDR2 FQGTGA. V lost 1 base and J lost 2, with 12 bases in between. The chain's CDR3 is CASSLRRAPTYEQYF. Written as DNA, the CDR3 is TGTGCCAGCAGCTTAAGGCGAGCGCCCACCTACGAGCAGTACTTC.

V and J are TRBV4-3 and TRBJ2-3; D tentatively fits TRBD1 or TRBD2 (7 bases each). This CDR3 has 17 amino acids. CDR1 LGHNA and CDR2 YSLEER come from the germline V gene. V dropped 0 bases and J dropped 6 bases, with 19 bases sitting between them. The CDR3 nucleotides are TGCGCCAGCAGCCAAGATCTTTGGGGGAGGGGGCCCGATACGCAGTATTTT. It translates to CASSQDLWGRGPDTQYF.

The chain carries TRBV14 and TRBJ2-1; D ambiguous. V was cut by 1 base and J by 4 bases, with 11 bases left in between. The CDR3 totals 15 residues. Germline V CDR1 and CDR2: SGHDN, FVKESK. The CDR3 sequence: CASSQVVRLYNEQFF. The CDR3 nucleotides are TGTGCCAGCAGCCAAGTGGTACGTCTTTACAATGAGCAGTTCTTC.

V and J are TRBV29-1 and TRBJ2-7, with a weak D call TRBD1 (6 bases). The CDR3 sequence is 14 residues long. Germline CDR1 and CDR2: SQVTM and ANQGSEA. Trimming took 5 bases from V and 1 from J, leaving 15 bases between them. Here the CDR3 DNA reads TGCAGCGTTTTAAAAGGTGACAGGTCCTACGAGCAGTACTTC. Residues: CSVLKGDRSYEQYF.